This entry is about one TCR beta chain. Its target is unknown. This sample was taken from a study of early T cells in non-severe SARS-CoV-2 infection. As part of library construction, unique molecular identifiers were attached to individual cDNA molecules. TCRdb re-derived calls from the 5' RACE reads in MiXCR, one entry per CDR3 protein. There are about 77,000 distinct CDR3 sequences in the sample; over 4% occur only once, and about 7% lies in the top ten. Between the trimmed V and J ends, which lost 9 bases and 4 bases, there was a span of 17 bases. Per germline, CDR1 KGHDR and CDR2 SFDVKD. This CDR3 comprises 14 residues. Study observations and caveats: Anti-spike CD8 responses were favored by VDJdb matching, which missed private and CD4 specificities.

This chain joins TRBV24-1 and TRBJ1-1, with D possibly TRBD1 on 5 matching bases. The sequence was obtained from an adult who was a healthcare worker with PCR-confirmed SARS-CoV-2 infection or an uninfected control (not recorded which). The sequences come from whole blood, collected at baseline. The CDR3 nucleotides are TGTGCCACCGCCCCGGGGACGCCAGGCACTGAAGCTTTCTTT. Translating gives CATAPGTPGTEAFF.